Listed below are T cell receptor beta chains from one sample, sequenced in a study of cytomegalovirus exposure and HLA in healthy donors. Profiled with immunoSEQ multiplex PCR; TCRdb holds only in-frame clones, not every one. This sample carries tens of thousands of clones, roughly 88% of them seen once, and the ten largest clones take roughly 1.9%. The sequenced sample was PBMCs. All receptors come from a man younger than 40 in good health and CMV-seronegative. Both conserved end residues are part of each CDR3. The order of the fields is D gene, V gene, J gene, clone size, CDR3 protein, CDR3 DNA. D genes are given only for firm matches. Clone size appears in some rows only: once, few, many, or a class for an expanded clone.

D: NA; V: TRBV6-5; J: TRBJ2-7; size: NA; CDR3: CASSYTGTVYEQYF; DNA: TGTGCCAGCAGTTACACGGGGACTGTCTACGAGCAGTACTTC
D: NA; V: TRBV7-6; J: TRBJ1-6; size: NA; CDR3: CASSATAQVLNSPLHF; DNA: TGTGCCAGCAGCGCGACAGCTCAAGTCTTAAATTCACCCCTCCACTTT
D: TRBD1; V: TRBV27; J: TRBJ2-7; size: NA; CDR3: CASSLSLGTDLYEQYF; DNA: TGTGCCAGCAGTTTATCGCTGGGGACAGACCTCTACGAGCAGTACTTC
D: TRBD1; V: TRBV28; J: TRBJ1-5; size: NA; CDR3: CASSFPRQGMSNQPQHF; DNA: TGTGCCAGCAGTTTTCCCCGACAGGGGATGAGCAATCAGCCCCAGCATTTT
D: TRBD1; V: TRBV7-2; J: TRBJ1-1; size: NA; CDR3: CASSATGTEAEAFF; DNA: TGTGCCAGCAGCGCGACCGGGACAGAAGCTGAAGCTTTCTTT
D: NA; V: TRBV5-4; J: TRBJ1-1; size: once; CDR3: CASSPTGHLPYTEAFF; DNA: TGTGCCAGCAGCCCCACAGGGCACCTTCCCTACACTGAAGCTTTCTTT
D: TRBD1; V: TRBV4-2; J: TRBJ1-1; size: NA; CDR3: CASSRPTGGTEAFF; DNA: TGTGCCAGCAGCCGCCCGACAGGGGGGACTGAAGCTTTCTTT
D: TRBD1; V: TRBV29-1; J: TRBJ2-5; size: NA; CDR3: CSVRTGGRETQYF; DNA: TGCAGCGTCAGGACAGGGGGCAGGGAGACCCAGTACTTC
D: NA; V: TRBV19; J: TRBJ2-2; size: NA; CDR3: CASSIDEGENTGELFF; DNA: TGTGCCAGTAGTATAGATGAAGGGGAGAACACCGGGGAGCTGTTTTTT
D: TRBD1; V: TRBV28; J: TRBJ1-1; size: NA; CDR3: CAAGTGLTEAFF; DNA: TGTGCCGCGGGGACAGGGTTGACTGAAGCTTTCTTT
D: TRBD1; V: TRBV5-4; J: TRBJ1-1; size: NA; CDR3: CASSSAKRQGSMNTEAFF; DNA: TGTGCCAGCAGCTCCGCAAAACGACAGGGGAGCATGAACACTGAAGCTTTCTTT
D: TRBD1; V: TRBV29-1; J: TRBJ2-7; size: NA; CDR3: CSADRGYEQYF; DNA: TGCAGCGCCGACAGGGGCTACGAGCAGTACTTC
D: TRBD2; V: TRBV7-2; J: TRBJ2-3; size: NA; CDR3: CASTVNTGGDTQYF; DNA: TGTGCCAGCACCGTCAATACGGGAGGGGATACGCAGTATTTT
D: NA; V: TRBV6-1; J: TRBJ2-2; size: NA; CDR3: CASSEIGGPGELFF; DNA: TGTGCCAGCAGTGAAATAGGGGGACCCGGGGAGCTGTTTTTT
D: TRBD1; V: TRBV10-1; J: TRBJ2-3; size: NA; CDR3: CASSDRGRVDTQYF; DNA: TGCGCCAGCAGCGACAGGGGACGTGTGGATACGCAGTATTTT
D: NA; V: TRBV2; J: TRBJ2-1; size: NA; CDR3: CASEGYEQFF; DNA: TGTGCCAGCGAGGGATATGAGCAGTTCTTC
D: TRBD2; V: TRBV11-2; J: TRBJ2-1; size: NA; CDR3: CASTLAGSYNEQFF; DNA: TGTGCCAGCACTTTAGCGGGATCCTACAATGAGCAGTTCTTC